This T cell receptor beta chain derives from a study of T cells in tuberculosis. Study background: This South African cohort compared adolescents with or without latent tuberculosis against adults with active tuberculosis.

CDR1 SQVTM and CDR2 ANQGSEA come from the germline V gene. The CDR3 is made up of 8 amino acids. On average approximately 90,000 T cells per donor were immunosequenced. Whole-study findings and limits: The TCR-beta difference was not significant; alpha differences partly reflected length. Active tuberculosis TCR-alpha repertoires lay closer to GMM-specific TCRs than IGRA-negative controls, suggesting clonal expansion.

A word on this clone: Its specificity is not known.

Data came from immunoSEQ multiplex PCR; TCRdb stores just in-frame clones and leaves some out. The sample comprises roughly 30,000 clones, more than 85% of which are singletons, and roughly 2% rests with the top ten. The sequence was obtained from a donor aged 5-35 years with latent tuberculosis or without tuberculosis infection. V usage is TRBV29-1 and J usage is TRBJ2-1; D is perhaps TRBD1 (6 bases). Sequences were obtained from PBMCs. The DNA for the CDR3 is TGCATCACAGGGTATAGGTTCTTC. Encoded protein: CITGYRFF.